Listed below are T cell receptor beta chains from one sample, sequenced in a study of a mutant IDH1 vaccine in newly diagnosed glioma. No antigen has been assigned to these receptors. Sequencing was performed with immunoSEQ multiplex PCR; in TCRdb, only in-frame clones are kept and a portion is missing. Of about 60,000 clones listed, under 90% are singletons. This specimen was PBMCs, taken from a glioma patient whose treatment included an IDH1 peptide vaccine. These receptor sequences come from a man younger than 35 with glioma. Both conserved end residues are part of each CDR3. The order of the fields is clone size, J gene, V gene, D gene, CDR3 DNA, CDR3 protein. The D gene is left open where the match is weak. Clone sizes are given selectively: once, few, many, or a class where the clone is expanded.

-	TRBJ2-7	TRBV7-8	TRBD2	TGTGCCAGCAGCTCCCATACCCTGGGACTAGCGGGAGGTCACGAGCAGTACTTC	CASSSHTLGLAGGHEQYF
-	TRBJ2-2	TRBV5-1	-	TGCGCCAGCAGCTTGGCCGGAGGGACCTCCGGGGAGCTGTTTTTT	CASSLAGGTSGELFF
-	TRBJ1-2	TRBV7-9	-	TGTGCCAGCAGCTTAGCGAGCACTTACCGACAACCGTCCTATGGCTACACCTTC	CASSLASTYRQPSYGYTF
few	TRBJ2-2	TRBV2	TRBD1	TGTGCCAGCAGTAGACAGGGGATCGGGGAGCTGTTTTTT	CASSRQGIGELFF
-	TRBJ1-2	TRBV19	TRBD1	TGTGCCAGCCAGGGGGAGGGCTATGGCTACACCTTC	CASQGEGYGYTF
-	TRBJ1-4	TRBV2	TRBD1	TGTGCCAGCAGTCGGGACAGAATTAATGAAAAACTGTTTTTT	CASSRDRINEKLFF
-	TRBJ1-3	TRBV28	-	TGTGCCAGCAGTTTATCCAGGGTGGGTGGAAACACCATATATTTT	CASSLSRVGGNTIYF
-	TRBJ2-1	TRBV13	-	TGTGCCAGCAGCCTACTTGGGCAGTACAATGAGCAGTTCTTC	CASSLLGQYNEQFF
once	TRBJ2-3	TRBV9	TRBD2	TGTGCCAGCAGCGCAACCCTACTAGCGGGGGGACGCACAGATACGCAGTATTTT	CASSATLLAGGRTDTQYF
-	TRBJ1-5	TRBV7-9	-	TGTGCCAGCAGCTTAACTCTTGGCCAGCCCCAGCATTTT	CASSLTLGQPQHF
-	TRBJ2-3	TRBV7-2	-	TGTGCCAGCAGCTTGACAGTGGCAGATACGCAGTATTTT	CASSLTVADTQYF
-	TRBJ1-1	TRBV4-3	TRBD1	TGCGCCAGCAGCCAAGAGACAGGGAGGACTGAAGCTTTCTTT	CASSQETGRTEAFF
-	TRBJ2-5	TRBV9	-	TGTGCCAGCAGCGTGAGGGGGATCCAAGAGACCCAGTACTTC	CASSVRGIQETQYF
-	TRBJ2-5	TRBV4-1	-	TGCGCCAGCAGCCAAGTACCAGGGCAAGAGACCCAGTACTTC	CASSQVPGQETQYF
few	TRBJ1-1	TRBV5-1	-	TGCGCCAGCCACTCCCATAGGGGCACTGAAGCTTTCTTT	CASHSHRGTEAFF
-	TRBJ2-1	TRBV4-1	-	TGCGCCAGCACCCGCCAGTTCTCAGGTCTGAATGAGCAGTTCTTC	CASTRQFSGLNEQFF
-	TRBJ2-7	TRBV27	TRBD2	TGTGCCGTCCGGGGGGGCTCCTACGAGCAGTACTTC	CAVRGGSYEQYF
-	TRBJ1-2	TRBV6-5	-	TGTGCCAGCAGTCCGGGGAGTAACTATGGCTACACCTTC	CASSPGSNYGYTF
-	TRBJ2-7	TRBV7-6	TRBD1	TGTGCCAGCAGCTTGGGGACAGGCGTCTACGAGCAGTACTTC	CASSLGTGVYEQYF
-	TRBJ1-2	TRBV11-1	-	TGTGCCAGCAGCTTAGGGCAGGGGACGAACTATGGCTACACCTTC	CASSLGQGTNYGYTF
-	TRBJ1-2	TRBV5-4	TRBD1	TGTGCCAGCAGCTTAATCGGACAGGGGGGGTCTGGCTACACCTTC	CASSLIGQGGSGYTF
once	TRBJ2-3	TRBV10-3	TRBD1	TGTGCCATCAGTGAATCTATGGACAGGGGTAGCACAGATACGCAGTATTTT	CAISESMDRGSTDTQYF
-	TRBJ1-4	TRBV18	-	TGTGCCAGCTCACCTCAAAGAGTGGGTGAAAAACTGTTTTTT	CASSPQRVGEKLFF
-	TRBJ1-4	TRBV7-2	-	TGTGCCAGCAGCTTAGGACAGGCAACTAATGAAAAACTGTTTTTT	CASSLGQATNEKLFF
-	TRBJ2-7	TRBV30	TRBD2	TGTGCCGGCCAACTAGCGGGGGGCAGCAGGCAGTACTTC	CAGQLAGGSRQYF
-	TRBJ1-1	TRBV6-1	-	TGTGCCAGCAGTGAACCGTTCCAGGGCGGAGGCGCTTTCTTT	CASSEPFQGGGAFF
-	TRBJ1-2	TRBV30	-	TGTGCCTGGAGTCTTGGTGTGTGGGGATTGGGTGGTGGCTACACCTTC	CAWSLGVWGLGGGYTF
-	TRBJ2-1	TRBV4-1	-	TGCGCCACTGTAGGAGGGAGAGACAATGAGCAGTTCTTC	CATVGGRDNEQFF